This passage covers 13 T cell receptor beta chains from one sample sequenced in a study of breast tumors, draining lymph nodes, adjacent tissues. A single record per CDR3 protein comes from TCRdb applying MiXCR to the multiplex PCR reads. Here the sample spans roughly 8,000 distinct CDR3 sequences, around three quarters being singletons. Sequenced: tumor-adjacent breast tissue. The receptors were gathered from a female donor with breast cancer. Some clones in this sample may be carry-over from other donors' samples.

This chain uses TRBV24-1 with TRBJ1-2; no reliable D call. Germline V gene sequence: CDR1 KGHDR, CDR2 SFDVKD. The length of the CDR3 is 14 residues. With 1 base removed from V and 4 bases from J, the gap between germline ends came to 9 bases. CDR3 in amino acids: CATSDFKLSYGYTF. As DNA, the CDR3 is TGTGCCACCAGTGATTTTAAGCTGTCCTATGGCTACACCTTC.

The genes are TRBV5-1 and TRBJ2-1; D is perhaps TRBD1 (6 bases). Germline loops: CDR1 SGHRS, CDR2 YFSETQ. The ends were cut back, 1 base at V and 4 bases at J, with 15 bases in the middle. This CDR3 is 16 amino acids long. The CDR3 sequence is CASSLIQWTVYNEQFF. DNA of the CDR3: TGCGCCAGCAGCTTGATTCAATGGACAGTGTACAATGAGCAGTTCTTC.

The CDR3 spells CASSPTGGYEQYF. CDR3 sequence (DNA): TGTGCCAGCAGCCCCACGGGGGGATACGAGCAGTACTTC. This chain connects TRBV13 to TRBJ2-7; 7 nucleotides align to TRBD2. J gave up 4 bases and V 5 bases, and 5 bases lay outside the gene matches. The CDR3 contains 13 residues. Per the germline V gene, CDR1 is PRHDT and CDR2 is FYEKMQ (reference sequence).

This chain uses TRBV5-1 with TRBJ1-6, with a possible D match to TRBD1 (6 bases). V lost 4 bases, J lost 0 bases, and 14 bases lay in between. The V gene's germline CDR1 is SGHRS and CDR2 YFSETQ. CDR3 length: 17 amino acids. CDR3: CASSPRTEISYNSPLHF. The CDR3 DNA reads TGCGCCAGCAGCCCGAGGACAGAGATCTCCTATAATTCACCCCTCCACTTT.

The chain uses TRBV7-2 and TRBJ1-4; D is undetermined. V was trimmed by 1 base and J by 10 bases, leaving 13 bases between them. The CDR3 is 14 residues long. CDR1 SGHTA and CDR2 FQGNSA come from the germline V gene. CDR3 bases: TGTGCCAGCAGCTTAGTGAATAATGTTGGAAAACTGTTTTTT. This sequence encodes CASSLVNNVGKLFF.

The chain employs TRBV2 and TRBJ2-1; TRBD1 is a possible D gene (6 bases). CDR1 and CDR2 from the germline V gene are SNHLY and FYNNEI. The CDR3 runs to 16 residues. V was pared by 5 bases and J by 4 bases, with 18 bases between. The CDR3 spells CASSYQQGRWYNEQFF. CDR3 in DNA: TGTGCCAGCAGTTACCAACAGGGCAGATGGTACAATGAGCAGTTCTTC.

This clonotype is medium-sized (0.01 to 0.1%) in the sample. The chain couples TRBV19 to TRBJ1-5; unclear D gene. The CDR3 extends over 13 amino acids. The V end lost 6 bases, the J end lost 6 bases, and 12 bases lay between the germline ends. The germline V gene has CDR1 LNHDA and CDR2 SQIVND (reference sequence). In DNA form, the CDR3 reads TGTGCCAGTAGACGGGCAGAGGGTCAGCCCCAGCATTTT. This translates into CASRRAEGQPQHF.

The CDR3 loop is CASSGGGGFSYNEQFF. CDR3 nucleotides: TGCGCCAGCAGTGGGGGCGGGGGTTTCTCCTACAATGAGCAGTTCTTC. The chain employs TRBV5-1 and TRBJ2-1; possibly TRBD2 for D (7 bases). The CDR3 totals 16 residues. V was shortened by 5 bases and J by 0 bases, with 15 bases between the two germline ends. CDR1 and CDR2 (germline): SGHRS, YFSETQ.

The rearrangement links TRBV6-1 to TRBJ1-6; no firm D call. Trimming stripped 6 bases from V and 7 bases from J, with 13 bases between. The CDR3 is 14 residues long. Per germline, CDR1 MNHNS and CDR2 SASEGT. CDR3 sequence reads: CASRRQVENSPLHF. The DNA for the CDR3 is TGTGCCAGCAGGCGACAAGTGGAGAATTCACCCCTCCACTTT.

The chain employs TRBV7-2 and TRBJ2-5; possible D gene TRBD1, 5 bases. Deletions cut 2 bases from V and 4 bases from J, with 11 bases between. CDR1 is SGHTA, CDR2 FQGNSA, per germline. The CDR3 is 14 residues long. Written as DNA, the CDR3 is TGTGCCAGCAGCTTAAACCCTAGGGGAGAGACCCAGTACTTC. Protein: CASSLNPRGETQYF. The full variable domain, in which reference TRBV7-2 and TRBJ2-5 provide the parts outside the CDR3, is GAGVSQSPSNKVTEKGKDVELRCDPISGHTALYWYRQSLGQGLEFLIYFQGNSAPDKSGLPSDRFSAERTGGSVSTLTIQRTQQEDSAVYLCASSLNPRGETQYFGPGTRLLVL.

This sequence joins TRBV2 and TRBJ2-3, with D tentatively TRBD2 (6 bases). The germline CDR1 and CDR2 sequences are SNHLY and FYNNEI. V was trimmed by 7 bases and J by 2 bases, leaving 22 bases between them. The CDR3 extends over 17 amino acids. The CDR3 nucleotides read TGTGCCAGCAAAAATCCCGGGACTGGAGAGAACACAGATACGCAGTATTTT. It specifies CASKNPGTGENTDTQYF.

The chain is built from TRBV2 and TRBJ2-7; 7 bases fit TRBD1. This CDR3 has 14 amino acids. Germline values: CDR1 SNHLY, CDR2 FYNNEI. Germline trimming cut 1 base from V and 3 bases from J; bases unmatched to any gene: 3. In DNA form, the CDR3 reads TGTGCCAGCAGTGAAGAAGGACAGGACTACGAGCAGTACTTC. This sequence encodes CASSEEGQDYEQYF.

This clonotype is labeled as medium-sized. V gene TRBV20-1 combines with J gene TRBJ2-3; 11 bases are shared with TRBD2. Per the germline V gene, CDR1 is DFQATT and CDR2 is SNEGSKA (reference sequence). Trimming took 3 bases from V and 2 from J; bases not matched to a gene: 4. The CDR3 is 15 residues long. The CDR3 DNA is TGCAGTGCTAGCGATAGCGGGGGGGTCACAGATACGCAGTATTTT. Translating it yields CSASDSGGVTDTQYF.